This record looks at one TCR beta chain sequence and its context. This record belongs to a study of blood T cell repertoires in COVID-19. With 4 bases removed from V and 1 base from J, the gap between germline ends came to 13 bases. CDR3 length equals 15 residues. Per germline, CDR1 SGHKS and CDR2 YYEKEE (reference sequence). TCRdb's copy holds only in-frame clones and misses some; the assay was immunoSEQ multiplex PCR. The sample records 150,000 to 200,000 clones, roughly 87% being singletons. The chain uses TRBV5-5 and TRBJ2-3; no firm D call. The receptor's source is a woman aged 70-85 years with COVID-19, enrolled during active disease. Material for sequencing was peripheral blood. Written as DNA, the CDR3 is TGTGCCAGCAGCCCCCGAGGCCATGGCACAGATACGCAGTATTTT. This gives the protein CASSPRGHGTDTQYF.